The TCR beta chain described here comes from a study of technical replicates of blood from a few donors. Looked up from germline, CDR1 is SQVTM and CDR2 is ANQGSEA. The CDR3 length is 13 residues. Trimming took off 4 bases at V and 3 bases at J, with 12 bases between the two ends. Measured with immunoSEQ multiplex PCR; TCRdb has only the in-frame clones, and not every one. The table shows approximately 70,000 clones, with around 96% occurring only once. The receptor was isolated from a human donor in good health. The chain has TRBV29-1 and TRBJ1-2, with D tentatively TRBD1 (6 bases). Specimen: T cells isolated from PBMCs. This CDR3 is CSVGAGQHYGYTF. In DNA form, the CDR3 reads TGCAGCGTTGGTGCAGGACAGCACTATGGCTACACCTTC.